Shown below are 2 T cell receptor beta chains from a single sample sequenced in a study of blood T cell repertoires in COVID-19. Some clones are missing from TCRdb's copy, which holds only in-frame ones; the method was immunoSEQ multiplex PCR. Here the sample spans roughly 200,000 clones, roughly 76% being singletons. The specimen sequenced was peripheral blood. The receptors were gathered from a woman in her forties or fifties with active or convalescent COVID-19.

The V and J genes are TRBV19 and TRBJ1-3; weak D call: TRBD1 (6 bases). Trimming left V 8 bases short and J 0 bases short, with 8 bases between. CDR1 is LNHDA and CDR2 is SQIVND in the germline V gene (reference sequence). This CDR3 contains 13 residues. The CDR3 DNA follows: TGTGCCAGTGGGGACAACTCTGGAAACACCATATATTTT. It yields the protein CASGDNSGNTIYF. The complete variable domain, with remaining parts taken from reference TRBV19 and TRBJ1-3, reads DGGITQSPKYLFRKEGQNVTLSCEQNLNHDAMYWYRQDPGQGLRLIYYSQIVNDFQKGDIAEGYSVSREKKESFPLTVTSAQKNPTAFYLCASGDNSGNTIYFGEGSWLTVV.

The chain links TRBV11-2 to TRBJ1-1, with TRBD1 matching 7 bases. CDR3 length: 14 amino acids. The germline gives CDR1 SGHAT, CDR2 FQNNGV. V was clipped by 4 bases and J by 8 bases; unmatched bases: 10. The CDR3 region has the DNA TGTGCCAGCAGCTCCGGGACAGCCTTGGGAGAAGCTTTCTTT. Translating it yields CASSSGTALGEAFF. The complete variable domain, with remaining parts taken from reference TRBV11-2 and TRBJ1-1, reads EAGVAQSPRYKIIEKRQSVAFWCNPISGHATLYWYQQILGQGPKLLIQFQNNGVVDDSQLPKDRFSAERLKGVDSTLKIQPAKLEDSAVYLCASSSGTALGEAFFGQGTRLTVV.